This T cell receptor beta chain was found in a study of cytomegalovirus exposure and HLA in healthy donors. Study observations and caveats: Cytomegalovirus association was listed for approximately 150 TCR beta chains.

PCR employed 60 Vbeta and 13 Jbeta primers. Assay: immunoSEQ multiplex PCR; the TCRdb copy retains only in-frame clones and omits some. This table has approximately 150,000 clones, roughly 70% appearing once. In regard to this clone: Its target is unknown.

The trim removed 7 bases at V and 5 bases at J, leaving 8 bases unmatched. CDR1 and CDR2 (germline): LNHDA, SQIVND (reference sequence). CDR3 length equals 14 residues. Sequenced sample: PBMCs. The rearrangement uses TRBV19 and TRBJ2-1, with 7 positions matching TRBD1. The clonotype comes from a woman in her thirties or forties in good health and CMV-seropositive. CDR3 bases: TGTGCCAGTACCGTGCCGGGACAGAACAATGAGCAGTTCTTC. This gives the protein CASTVPGQNNEQFF.